The 17 T cell receptor beta chains reported below all come from one sample, sequenced in a study of human T cells and chemical hapten exposure. Sample time point: pre-sensitization, week 0. Sample treatment: therapeutic diphenylcyclopropenone sensitization with weekly scalp DPC. It was from unfractionated whole blood that total RNA was extracted. Each CDR3 protein gets one entry after TCRdb re-called the RACE reads with MiXCR. In the table there are 35,000 to 40,000 distinct CDR3 sequences, approximately 12% of which are singletons. The material sequenced was whole blood, taken in connection with sensitization to the hapten diphenylcyclopropenone (DPC). These receptors were collected from a woman aged 40 to 49 with alopecia areata. Some clones in this sample may be carry-over from other donors' samples.

By sample share, this clonotype is medium-sized. The genes are TRBV27 and TRBJ2-1; TRBD2 matches 7 bases. The V segment lost 4 bases and the J segment 6 bases; nucleotides outside the gene matches: 6. CDR3 length equals 14 residues. CDR1 is MNHEY and CDR2 is SMNVEV in the germline V gene (reference sequence). The CDR3 DNA reads TGTGCCAGCAGTTCTTGGACTAGTTCCAATGAGCAGTTCTTC. This translates into CASSSWTSSNEQFF.

This clonotype has a count of ten or more. J is TRBJ2-7 and V is TRBV6-2 or TRBV6-3; 7 bases map to TRBD1. V dropped 8 bases and J dropped 2; count of bases not matched to a gene: 12. From germline, CDR1 is MNHEY and CDR2 SVGEGT. The CDR3 is made up of 15 amino acids. DNA for the CDR3: TGTGCCAGCCCAATGGTGGGACAGACGGCCTACGAGCAGTACTTC. This encodes CASPMVGQTAYEQYF.

In its sample, this clonotype was seen many times. The rearrangement links TRBV20-1 to TRBJ2-3, with unresolved D. This CDR3 is built from 11 residues. CDR1 and CDR2 (germline): DFQATT, SNEGSKA (reference sequence). Trimming stripped 8 bases from V and 3 bases from J, with 9 bases between. DNA of the CDR3: TGCAGTACTTGGTCGACAGATACGCAGTATTTT. Its protein product is CSTWSTDTQYF.

The gene calls are TRBV6-6 and TRBJ2-1; TRBD1 is a possible D gene (6 bases). From germline, CDR1 is MNHNY and CDR2 SVGAGI (reference sequence). V lost 2 bases to trimming and J lost 6 bases, with 20 bases between them. This CDR3 is built from 17 residues. The CDR3 protein is CASSYVVGQGLSNEQFF. The DNA for the CDR3 is TGTGCCAGCAGTTACGTTGTAGGGCAGGGGCTCTCCAATGAGCAGTTCTTC.

This clonotype was observed many times. V gene TRBV7-8 combines with J gene TRBJ1-2; 8 nucleotides align to TRBD1. The germline V gene encodes CDR1 SGHVS and CDR2 FQNEAQ. The CDR3 contains 15 residues. Losses at the gene ends were 5 bases for V and 7 bases for J; bases not matched to a gene: 12. The DNA for the CDR3 is TGTGCCAGCAGCCGGCACGCGGGCCAGGGGGCTGGCTACACCTTC. Translated, it gives CASSRHAGQGAGYTF.

This chain uses TRBV6-6 with TRBJ2-1; D is perhaps TRBD2 (7 bases). CDR3 length: 15 amino acids. Trimming took off 1 base at V and 5 bases at J, with 12 bases between the two ends. Germline V lookup: CDR1 MNHNY, CDR2 SVGAGI (reference sequence). As DNA, the CDR3 is TGTGCCAGCAGTTACTGGGGGGGCGGGAACAATGAGCAGTTCTTC. It translates to CASSYWGGGNNEQFF.

This clonotype is medium-sized (0.01 to 0.1%) within its sample. This sequence joins TRBV6-5 and TRBJ2-1; 8 nucleotides line up with TRBD2. The length of the CDR3 is 16 residues. Trimming took 7 bases from V and 4 from J; bases not matched to a gene: 12. Germline CDR1 and CDR2: MNHEY and SVGAGI. The CDR3 spells CASNPSAGGRYNEQFF. DNA for the CDR3: TGTGCCAGCAATCCCTCCGCGGGGGGCAGGTACAATGAGCAGTTCTTC.

This clonotype was seen ten or more times. V usage is TRBV6-2 or TRBV6-3 and J usage is TRBJ1-5; maybe TRBD1 (6 bases). Germline V CDR1 and CDR2: MNHEY, SVGEGT. Trimming pared 4 bases from V and 4 bases from J, leaving 23 bases between. The CDR3 extends over 18 amino acids. This CDR3 reads CASSSLRVGGLVNQPQHF. The CDR3 DNA sequence: TGTGCCAGCAGTTCCCTCAGAGTGGGGGGGCTCGTGAATCAGCCCCAGCATTTT.

This clonotype appeared many times. The chain has TRBV10-1 and TRBJ2-7; D remains ambiguous. Trimming cost V 1 base and J 3 bases, with 13 bases left between them. This CDR3 region has 15 residues. Germline lookup yields CDR1 WNHNN and CDR2 SYGVQD (reference sequence). CDR3 residues: CASSEWDKESYEQYF. DNA of the CDR3: TGCGCCAGCAGTGAGTGGGATAAGGAGAGCTACGAGCAGTACTTC.

This clonotype was counted at least ten times. The chain has TRBV19 and TRBJ2-7; no firm D call. CDR1 and CDR2 from the germline V gene are LNHDA and SQIVND (reference sequence). Between the trimmed V and J ends, which lost 3 bases and 0 bases, there was a span of 9 bases. The CDR3 consists of 14 residues. The CDR3 sequence is CASSIGPDSYEQYF. CDR3 nucleotide sequence: TGTGCCAGTAGTATTGGACCGGACTCCTACGAGCAGTACTTC.

This clonotype was recorded once. This chain uses TRBV24-1 with TRBJ1-5; D not resolved. This CDR3 contains 15 residues. V was cut by 2 bases and J by 0 bases, with 7 bases left in between. The germline V gene has CDR1 KGHDR and CDR2 SFDVKD. This chain's CDR3 is CATSDWRDSNQPQHF. The CDR3 coding sequence is TGTGCCACCAGTGATTGGAGGGATAGCAATCAGCCCCAGCATTTT.

V usage is TRBV28 and J usage is TRBJ1-6; D possibly corresponds to TRBD1 (5 bases). Germline V CDR1 and CDR2: MDHEN, SYDVKM. The length of the CDR3 is 13 residues. The V gene lost 6 bases and the J gene lost 4 bases, with 7 bases spanning the gap. This CDR3 is CASRQGYNSPLHF. The CDR3 DNA reads as TGTGCCAGCAGGCAGGGATATAATTCACCCCTCCACTTT.

The sample holds many counts of this clonotype. This chain uses TRBV7-2 with TRBJ2-7, with TRBD2 matching over 7 bases. CDR1 and CDR2 from the germline V gene are SGHTA and FQGNSA. V lost 4 bases and J lost 3; bases outside the gene matches: 15. CDR3 size: 17 residues. In DNA, the CDR3 is TGTGCCAGCAGCTCCAGCCTACGGGGCGGGAGCTTCTACGAGCAGTACTTC. Translation: CASSSSLRGGSFYEQYF.

The V call is TRBV12-3 or TRBV12-4, the J call TRBJ2-1, with unresolved D. The CDR3 consists of 11 residues. The ends were cut back, 6 bases at V and 6 bases at J, with 6 bases in the middle. The CDR3 protein is CASSQTNEQFF. In DNA, the CDR3 is TGTGCCAGCAGCCAGACCAATGAGCAGTTCTTC.

The rearrangement joins TRBV7-2 to TRBJ2-7; D is tentatively TRBD1 or TRBD2 (5 bases each). This CDR3 comprises 14 residues. Trimming took off 2 bases at V and 4 bases at J, with 12 bases between the two ends. In germline, CDR1 is SGHTA, CDR2 FQGNSA. The CDR3 loop reads CASSLTGTEYEQYF. CDR3 coding DNA: TGTGCCAGCAGCTTAACCGGGACGGAGTACGAGCAGTACTTC.

In this sample, this clonotype turned up many times. This rearrangement joins TRBV29-1 to TRBJ1-1; D not resolved. V lost 4 bases, J lost 1 base, and 4 bases lay in between. Germline values: CDR1 SQVTM, CDR2 ANQGSEA. This CDR3 comprises 11 residues. The CDR3 is CSVVKNTEAFF. The CDR3 DNA follows: TGCAGCGTTGTTAAGAACACTGAAGCTTTCTTT.

V gene TRBV20-1 combines with J gene TRBJ2-7; TRBD2 agrees at 13 bases. The junction had 3 bases not matched to a gene; V was cut back by 3 bases and J by 1 base. The CDR3 runs to 15 residues. From germline, CDR1 is DFQATT and CDR2 SNEGSKA (reference sequence). The CDR3 region has the DNA TGCAGTGCTAGCCAGACTAGCGGGGGGTCCTACGAGCAGTACTTC. Protein sequence: CSASQTSGGSYEQYF.